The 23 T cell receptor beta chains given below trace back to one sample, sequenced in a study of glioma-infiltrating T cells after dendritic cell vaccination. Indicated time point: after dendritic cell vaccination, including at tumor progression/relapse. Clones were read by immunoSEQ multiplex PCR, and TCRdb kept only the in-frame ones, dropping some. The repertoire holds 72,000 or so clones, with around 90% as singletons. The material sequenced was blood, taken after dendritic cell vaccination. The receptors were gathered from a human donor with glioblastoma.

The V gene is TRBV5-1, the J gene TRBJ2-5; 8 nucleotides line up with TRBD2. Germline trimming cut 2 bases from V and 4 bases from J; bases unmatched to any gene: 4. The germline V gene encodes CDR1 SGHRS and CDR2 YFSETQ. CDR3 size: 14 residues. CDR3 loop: CASSLSGGGETQYF. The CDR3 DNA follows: TGCGCCAGCAGCTTATCGGGGGGGGGAGAGACCCAGTACTTC.

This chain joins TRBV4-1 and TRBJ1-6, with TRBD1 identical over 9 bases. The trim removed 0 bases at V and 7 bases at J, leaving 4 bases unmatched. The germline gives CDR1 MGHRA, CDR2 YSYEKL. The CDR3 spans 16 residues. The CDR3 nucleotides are TGCGCCAGCAGCCAAGAGGGACAGGGTTACAATTCACCCCTCCACTTT. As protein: CASSQEGQGYNSPLHF.

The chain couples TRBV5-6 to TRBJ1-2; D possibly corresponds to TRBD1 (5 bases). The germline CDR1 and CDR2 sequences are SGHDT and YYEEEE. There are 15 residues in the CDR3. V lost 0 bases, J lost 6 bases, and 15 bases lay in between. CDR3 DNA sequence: TGTGCCAGCAGCTTGGCCGTTGGGGGGTTCAATGGCTACACCTTC. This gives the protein CASSLAVGGFNGYTF.

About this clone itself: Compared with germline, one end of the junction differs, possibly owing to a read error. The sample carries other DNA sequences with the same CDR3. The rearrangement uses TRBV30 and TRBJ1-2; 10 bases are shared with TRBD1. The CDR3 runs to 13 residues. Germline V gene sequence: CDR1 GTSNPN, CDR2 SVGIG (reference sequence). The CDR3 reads CAWVTGTGVGYTF. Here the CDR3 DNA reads TGTGCCTGGGTGACCGGGACAGGGGTTGGCTATACCTTC. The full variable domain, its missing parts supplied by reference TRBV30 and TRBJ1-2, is SQTIHQWPATLVQPVGSPLSLECTVEGTSNPNLYWYRQAAGRGLQLLFYSVGIGQISSEVPQNLSASRPQDRQFILSSKKLLLSDSGFYLCAWVTGTGVGYTFGSGTRLTVV.

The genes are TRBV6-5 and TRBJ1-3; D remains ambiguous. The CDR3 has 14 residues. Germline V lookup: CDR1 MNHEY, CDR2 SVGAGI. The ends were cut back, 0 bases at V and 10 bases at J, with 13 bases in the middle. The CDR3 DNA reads TGTGCCAGCAGTTACTCGAGCGGGGAAAGTACCATATATTTT. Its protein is CASSYSSGESTIYF.

DNA for the CDR3: TGCGCCAGCAGCTTTGGGCAGGGGGACTATGGCTACACCTTC. Translated, it gives CASSFGQGDYGYTF. The V and J genes are TRBV5-1 and TRBJ1-2; 7 nucleotides line up with TRBD1. The CDR3 spans 14 residues. The J segment lost 3 bases and the V segment lost 2 bases, leaving 4 bases of the junction unmatched. Germline V gene data show CDR1 as SGHRS and CDR2 as YFSETQ.

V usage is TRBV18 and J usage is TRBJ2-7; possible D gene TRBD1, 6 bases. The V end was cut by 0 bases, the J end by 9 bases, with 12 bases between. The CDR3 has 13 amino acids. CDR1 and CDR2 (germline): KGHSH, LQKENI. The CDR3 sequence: CASSPPGALWQYF. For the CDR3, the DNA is TGTGCCAGCTCACCACCGGGGGCGCTTTGGCAGTACTTC.

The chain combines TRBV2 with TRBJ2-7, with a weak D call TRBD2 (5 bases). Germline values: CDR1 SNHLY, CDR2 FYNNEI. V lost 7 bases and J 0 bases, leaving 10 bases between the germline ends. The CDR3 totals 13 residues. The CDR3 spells CASTAAVSYEQYF. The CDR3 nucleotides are TGTGCCAGCACAGCGGCAGTCTCCTACGAGCAGTACTTC.

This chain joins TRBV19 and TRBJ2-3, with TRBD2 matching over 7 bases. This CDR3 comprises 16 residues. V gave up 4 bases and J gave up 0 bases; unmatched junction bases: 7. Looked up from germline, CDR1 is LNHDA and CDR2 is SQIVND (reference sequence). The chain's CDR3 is CASSKRSGTSTDTQYF. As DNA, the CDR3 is TGTGCCAGTAGTAAGCGGAGCGGGACTAGCACAGATACGCAGTATTTT.

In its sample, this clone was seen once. DNA of the CDR3: TGTGCCACCAGCAGCCTACAGGGGGAGGAGCAGTACTTC. Translated: CATSSLQGEEQYF. The chain carries TRBV15 and TRBJ2-7; 8 nucleotides line up with TRBD1. Germline V gene sequence: CDR1 LNHNV, CDR2 YYDKDF (reference sequence). The CDR3 consists of 13 residues. Trimming cost V 3 bases and J 7 bases; bases outside gene matches: 5.

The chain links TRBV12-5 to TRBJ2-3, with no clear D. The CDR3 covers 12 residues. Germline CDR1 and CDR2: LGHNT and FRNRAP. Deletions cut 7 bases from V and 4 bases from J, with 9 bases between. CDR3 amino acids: CASARDSDTQYF. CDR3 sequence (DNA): TGTGCTAGTGCCCGAGATTCAGATACGCAGTATTTT.

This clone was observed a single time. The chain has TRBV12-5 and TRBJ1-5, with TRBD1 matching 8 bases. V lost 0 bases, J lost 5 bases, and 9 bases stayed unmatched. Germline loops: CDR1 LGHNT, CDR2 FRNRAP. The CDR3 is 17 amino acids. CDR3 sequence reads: CASGLVLGRGQDQPQHF. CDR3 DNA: TGTGCTAGTGGTTTGGTACTGGGCAGGGGGCAGGATCAGCCCCAGCATTTT. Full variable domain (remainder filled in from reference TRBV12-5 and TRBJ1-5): DARVTQTPRHKVTEMGQEVTMRCQPILGHNTVFWYRQTMMQGLELLAYFRNRAPLDDSGMPKDRFSAEMPDATLATLKIQPSEPRDSAVYFCASGLVLGRGQDQPQHFGDGTRLSIL.

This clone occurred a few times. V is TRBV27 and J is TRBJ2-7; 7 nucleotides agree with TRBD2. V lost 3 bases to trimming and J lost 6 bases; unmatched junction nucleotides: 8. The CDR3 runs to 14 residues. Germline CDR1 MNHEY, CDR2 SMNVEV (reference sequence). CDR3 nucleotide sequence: TGTGCCAGCAGTTTGGTAGCGGGCGTCCCCGAGCAGTACTTC. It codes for CASSLVAGVPEQYF.

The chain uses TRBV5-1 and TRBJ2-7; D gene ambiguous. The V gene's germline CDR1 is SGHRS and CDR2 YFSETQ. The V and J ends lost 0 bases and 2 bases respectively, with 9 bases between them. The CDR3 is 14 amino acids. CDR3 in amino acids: CASSLGAFTYEQYF. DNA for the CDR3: TGCGCCAGCAGCTTGGGGGCATTTACCTACGAGCAGTACTTC.

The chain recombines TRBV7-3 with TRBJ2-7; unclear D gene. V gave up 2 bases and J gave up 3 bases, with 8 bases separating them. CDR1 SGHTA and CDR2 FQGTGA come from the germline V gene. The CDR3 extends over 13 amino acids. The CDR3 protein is CASSLYMNYEQYF. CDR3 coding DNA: TGTGCCAGCAGCTTATACATGAACTACGAGCAGTACTTC.

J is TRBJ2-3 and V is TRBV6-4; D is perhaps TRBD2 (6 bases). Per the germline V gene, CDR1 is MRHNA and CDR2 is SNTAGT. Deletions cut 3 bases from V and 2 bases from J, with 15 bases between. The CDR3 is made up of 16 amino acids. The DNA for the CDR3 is TGTGCCAGCAGTGATGCTAGCGCCCTTAACACAGATACGCAGTATTTT. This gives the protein CASSDASALNTDTQYF.

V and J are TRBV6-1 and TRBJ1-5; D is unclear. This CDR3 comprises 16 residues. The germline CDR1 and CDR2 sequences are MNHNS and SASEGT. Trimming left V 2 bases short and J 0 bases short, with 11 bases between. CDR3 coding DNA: TGTGCCAGCAGTGAATGGTTCAGTTATAGCAATCAGCCCCAGCATTTT. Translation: CASSEWFSYSNQPQHF.

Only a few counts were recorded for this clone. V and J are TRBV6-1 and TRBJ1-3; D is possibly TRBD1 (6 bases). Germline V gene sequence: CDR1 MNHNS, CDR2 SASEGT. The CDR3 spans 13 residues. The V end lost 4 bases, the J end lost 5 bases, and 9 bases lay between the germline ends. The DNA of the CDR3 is TGTGCCAGCAGTGGACAGGTCAGAAACACCATATATTTT. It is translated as CASSGQVRNTIYF.

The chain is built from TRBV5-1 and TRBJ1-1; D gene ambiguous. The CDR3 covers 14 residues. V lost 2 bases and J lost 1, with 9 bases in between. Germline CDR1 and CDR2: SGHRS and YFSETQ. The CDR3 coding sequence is TGCGCCAGCAGCTTCTACGGGAGGAACACTGAAGCTTTCTTT. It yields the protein CASSFYGRNTEAFF.

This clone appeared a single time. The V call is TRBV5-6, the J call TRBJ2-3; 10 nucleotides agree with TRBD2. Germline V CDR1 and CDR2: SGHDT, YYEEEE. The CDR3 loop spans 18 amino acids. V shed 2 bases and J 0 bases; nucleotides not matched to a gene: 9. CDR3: CASSFQWGLALSTDTQYF. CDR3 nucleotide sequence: TGTGCCAGCAGCTTCCAGTGGGGACTAGCGTTAAGCACAGATACGCAGTATTTT.

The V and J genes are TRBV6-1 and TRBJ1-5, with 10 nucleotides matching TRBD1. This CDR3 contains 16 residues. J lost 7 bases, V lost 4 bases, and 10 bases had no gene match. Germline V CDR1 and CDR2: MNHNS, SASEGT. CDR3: CASSATMTGGRQPQHF. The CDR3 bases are TGTGCCAGCAGTGCTACCATGACAGGGGGCAGACAGCCCCAGCATTTT.

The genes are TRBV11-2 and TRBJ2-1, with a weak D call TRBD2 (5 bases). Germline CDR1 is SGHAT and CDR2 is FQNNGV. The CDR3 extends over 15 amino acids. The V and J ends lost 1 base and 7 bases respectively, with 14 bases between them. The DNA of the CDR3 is TGTGCCAGCAGCTTAGCGGGCGGGTACCTAAATGAGCAGTTCTTC. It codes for CASSLAGGYLNEQFF.

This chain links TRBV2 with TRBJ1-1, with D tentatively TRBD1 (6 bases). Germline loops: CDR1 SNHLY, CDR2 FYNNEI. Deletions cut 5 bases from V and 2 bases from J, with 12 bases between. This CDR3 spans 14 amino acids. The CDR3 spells CASSYQQGNTEAFF. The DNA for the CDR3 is TGTGCCAGCAGTTACCAACAGGGTAACACTGAAGCTTTCTTT.